This paragraph reports one T cell receptor (beta chain). Its antigen is as yet unknown. These data are taken from a study of CXCR3-negative and CXCR3-positive naive CD8 T cells. CD45RO-CCR7+CD27+CD95- marked naive CD8+ T cells. UMI-tagged TRB cDNA libraries were built via 5' RACE. TCRdb reanalyzed the 5' RACE reads and collapses them to one entry per CDR3 protein, without DNA. The repertoire shows around 88,000 distinct CDR3 sequences; the top ten hold approximately 1%. Germline V gene data show CDR1 as SGHAT and CDR2 as FQNNGV. The CDR3 sequence is 18 residues long. General study points: Naive CXCR3-positive cells had TRB CDR3s more hydrophobic than those of CXCR3-negative naive cells.

This receptor was taken from a human donor in good health. Some clones in this sample may be carry-over from other donors' samples. The J gene is TRBJ2-3, the V gene TRBV11-2; checking the TCRdb D call of TRBD1 is not possible without DNA. The sequencing input was naive CXCR3+ CD8+ T cells from blood. Documented subset: CD45RO-CCR7+CD27+CD95- naive CD8+ T cells expressing CXCR3 (TNR3+). CDR3 region: CASSYPLSGGPSTDTQYF.